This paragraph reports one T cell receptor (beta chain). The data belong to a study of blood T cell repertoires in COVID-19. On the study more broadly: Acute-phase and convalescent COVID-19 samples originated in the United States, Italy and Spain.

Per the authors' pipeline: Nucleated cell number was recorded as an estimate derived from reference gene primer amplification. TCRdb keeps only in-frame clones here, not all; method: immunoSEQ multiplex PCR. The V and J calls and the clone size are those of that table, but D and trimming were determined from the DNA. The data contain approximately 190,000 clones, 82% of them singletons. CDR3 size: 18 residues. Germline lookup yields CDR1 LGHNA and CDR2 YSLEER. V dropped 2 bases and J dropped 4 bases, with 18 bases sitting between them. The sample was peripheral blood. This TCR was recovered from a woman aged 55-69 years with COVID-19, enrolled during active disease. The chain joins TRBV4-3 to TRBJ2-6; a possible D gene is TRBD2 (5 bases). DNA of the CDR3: TGCGCCAGCAGCCAATATTCATGGACCTCGGGAGGGGCCAACGTCCTGACTTTC. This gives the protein CASSQYSWTSGGANVLTF.